This passage covers 16 T cell receptor beta chains from one sample sequenced in a study of tumor-infiltrating lymphocytes in primary liver carcinoma (dated by TCRdb to 2016 to 2017). The sequencing machine was an Illumina HiSeq 2500. Starting from roughly 500 ng total RNA, TCRbeta-specific cDNA was produced by reverse transcription with a constant-region primer and ProtoScript II reverse transcriptase. The TCRbeta libraries were prepared through three rounds of nested multiplex PCR following a slightly modified ARM-PCR procedure. Each of the first two PCR rounds ran for approximately 11 cycles and used multiplex TRBV1-TRBV30 forward primers together with a Cbeta reverse primer. TCRdb redid the processing of the public reads, applying fastp at Q25 and MiXCR, and retained in-frame beta chains. All rows with the same CDR3 protein become a single entry with the most common DNA and genes. This sample comprises 300,000 to 350,000 distinct CDR3 sequences, approximately 58% of them detected only once. In total, the top ten clones hold about 17% of the sample.

Blood RNA was extracted from unsorted whole blood using TRIzol reagent, and germline DNA was obtained with the DNeasy Blood & Tissue kit. The material sequenced was peripheral blood. These receptor sequences come from a woman aged 30 to 39 with primary liver carcinoma and hepatitis B virus infection.

The gene calls are TRBV28 and TRBJ2-5, with 7 bases matching TRBD2. The germline V gene has CDR1 MDHEN and CDR2 SYDVKM. The CDR3 spans 14 residues. The ends lost 3 bases at V and 1 base at J; junction bases unmatched: 2. The CDR3 DNA reads TGTGCCAGCAGTTTGGCGGGGGTCCAAGAGACCCAGTACTTC. This sequence encodes CASSLAGVQETQYF.

This clonotype was counted between two and nine times. This chain uses TRBV6-2 or TRBV6-3 with TRBJ1-2, with a weak D call TRBD1 (5 bases). This CDR3 is 13 amino acids long. Germline lookup yields CDR1 MNHEY and CDR2 SVGEGT. The ends were cut back, 6 bases at V and 8 bases at J, with 16 bases in the middle. Here the CDR3 DNA reads TGTGCCAGCAGGACGGCAGGGTCTTGGGGCTACACCTTC. Translated, it gives CASRTAGSWGYTF.

This clonotype has more than one count but fewer than ten. One junction end does not reproduce the germline sequence, and a read error may be involved. The chain links TRBV6-6 to TRBJ1-5; possible D gene TRBD1, 6 bases. The germline gives CDR1 MNHNY, CDR2 SVGAGI (reference sequence). The CDR3 sequence is 15 residues long. The CDR3 bases are TGTGTCAGCAGTCCTACGGGACAAAACAATCAGCCCCAGCATTTT. This gives the protein CVSSPTGQNNQPQHF.

This rearrangement joins TRBV5-4 to TRBJ2-5; maybe TRBD2 (5 bases). V lost 4 bases to trimming and J lost 2 bases, with 15 bases between them. The length of the CDR3 is 15 residues. CDR1 is SGHNT and CDR2 is YYREEE in the germline V gene (reference sequence). The CDR3 bases are TGTGCCAGCAGCCGAAAGGAATGGGAGCAAGAGACCCAGTACTTC. This encodes CASSRKEWEQETQYF.

This clonotype has at least ten counts. The chain is built from TRBV12-3 or TRBV12-4 and TRBJ2-2; D not resolved. V was cut by 3 bases and J by 5 bases, with 10 bases left in between. The CDR3 is 14 amino acids. As DNA, the CDR3 is TGTGCCAGCAGTTTTTGGGGTCAAACCGGGGAGCTGTTTTTT. Translated: CASSFWGQTGELFF.

A word on this clonotype: A much larger clone lies a single base off, so this may be a read error. This chain uses TRBV12-3 or TRBV12-4 with TRBJ2-3; 7 nucleotides match TRBD2. This CDR3 region has 15 residues. The CDR3 loop is CASSFRTSQQDRQYF. CDR3 sequence (DNA): TGTGCCAGCAGTTTCCGGACTAGTCAACAAGATAGGCAGTATTTT.

The chain combines TRBV5-4 with TRBJ2-7; tentative D call: TRBD2 (6 bases). The V gene's germline CDR1 is SGHNT and CDR2 YYREEE (reference sequence). The length of the CDR3 is 15 residues. V gave up 6 bases and J gave up 7 bases, with 23 bases separating them. The CDR3 DNA reads as TGTGCCAGCACCTTTCGGGGCGGGGCGGCTAGGGAGCAGTACTTC. Translating gives CASTFRGGAAREQYF.

The chain is built from TRBV6-1 and TRBJ1-5; 7 bases map to TRBD1. The germline V gene encodes CDR1 MNHNS and CDR2 SASEGT. V lost 5 bases and J lost 7; bases outside the gene matches: 11. The CDR3 contains 15 residues. The CDR3 here is CASSIGQVVGQPQHF. The CDR3, as DNA: TGTGCCAGCAGTATCGGACAGGTGGTGGGACAGCCCCAGCATTTT.

Concerning this clonotype: A much larger clone sits a single nucleotide away, making a read error possible. The chain is built from TRBV4-2 and TRBJ2-1; no reliable D call. This CDR3 is built from 11 residues. Germline CDR1 is LGHNA and CDR2 is YNFKEQ. The CDR3 DNA reads as TGTGTCAGCAGCCAGAGTCGCGAGCAGTTCTTC. Its translation is CVSSQSREQFF.

The sample holds a few counts of this clonotype. CDR3 amino acids: CASSPTDRGYTF. The CDR3 DNA reads TGTGCCAGCAGTCCAACGGATCGGGGCTACACCTTC. The rearrangement links TRBV12-3 or TRBV12-4 to TRBJ1-2; no clear D. Trimming cost V 5 bases and J 8 bases, with 12 bases left between them. This CDR3 comprises 12 residues.

This clonotype was found once. This clone may be a read error of a much larger clone one base away. CDR3 nucleotides: TGTGCCAGCAAGGATGTCAGGACAGGTCGCGTTGGCTACACCTTC. This encodes CASKDVRTGRVGYTF. This chain links TRBV6-6 with TRBJ1-2; 7 positions match TRBD1. The CDR3 is 15 residues long. V shed 7 bases, J shed 7 bases, and the junction held 15 bases outside the gene matches. Germline CDR1 reads MNHNY; CDR2 reads SVGAGI (reference sequence).

V gene TRBV6-6 combines with J gene TRBJ1-5; possibly TRBD1 for D (5 bases). Germline CDR1 MNHNY, CDR2 SVGAGI (reference sequence). V lost 4 bases, J lost 6 bases, and 10 bases lay in between. The CDR3 sequence is 13 residues long. CDR3 sequence (DNA): TGTGCCAGCAGTTTTGGGGACGGTCAGCCCCAGCATTTT. This sequence encodes CASSFGDGQPQHF.

Details on this clonotype: A read error may produce the germline difference seen at one junction end. This chain links TRBV13 with TRBJ2-1; no clear D gene. The CDR3 totals 14 residues. CDR1 is PRHDT and CDR2 is FYEKMQ in the germline V gene (reference sequence). CDR3 bases: TGTACCAGCAGCTTAGATGGGCGTAGAAGTGAGCAGTCCTTC. It codes for CTSSLDGRRSEQSF.

This clonotype was found a few times. Relative to the germline gene, one junction end is altered; a read error may explain this. The genes are TRBV6-2 or TRBV6-3 and TRBJ2-3; 7 bases are shared with TRBD1. Germline V CDR1 and CDR2: MNHEY, SVGEGT. CDR3 length: 14 residues. CDR3 DNA sequence: TGTGACAGCAGGACGTATACAGGGGCAGATACGCAGTATTTT. As protein: CDSRTYTGADTQYF.

The genes are TRBV12-3 or TRBV12-4 and TRBJ1-2; D remains ambiguous. CDR3 length: 12 residues. Trimming left V 5 bases short and J 7 bases short, with 11 bases between. The CDR3 DNA sequence: TGTGCCAGCAGTACCGAGGGATCTGGCTACACCTTC. Its translation is CASSTEGSGYTF.

This clonotype has a single count. J is TRBJ2-7 and V is TRBV29-1; no definite D call. Germline CDR1 reads SQVTM; CDR2 reads ANQGSEA. The CDR3 loop spans 11 amino acids. In nucleotides, the CDR3 is TGCAACGCCTGGGGTGGATGGGAACAGTACTTC. This sequence encodes CNAWGGWEQYF.